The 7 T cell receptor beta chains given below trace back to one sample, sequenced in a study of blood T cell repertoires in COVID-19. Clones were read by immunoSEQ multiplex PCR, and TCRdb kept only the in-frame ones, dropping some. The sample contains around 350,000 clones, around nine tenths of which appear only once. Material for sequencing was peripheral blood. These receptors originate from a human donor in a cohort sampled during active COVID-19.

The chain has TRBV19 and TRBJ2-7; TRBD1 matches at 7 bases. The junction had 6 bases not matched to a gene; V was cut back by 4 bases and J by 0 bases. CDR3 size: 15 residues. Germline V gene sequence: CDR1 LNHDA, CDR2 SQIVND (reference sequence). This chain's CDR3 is CASSNRQGLSYEQYF. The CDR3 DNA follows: TGTGCCAGTAGTAACCGACAGGGCCTCTCCTACGAGCAGTACTTC. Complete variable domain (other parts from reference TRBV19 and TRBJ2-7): DGGITQSPKYLFRKEGQNVTLSCEQNLNHDAMYWYRQDPGQGLRLIYYSQIVNDFQKGDIAEGYSVSREKKESFPLTVTSAQKNPTAFYLCASSNRQGLSYEQYFGPGTRLTVT.

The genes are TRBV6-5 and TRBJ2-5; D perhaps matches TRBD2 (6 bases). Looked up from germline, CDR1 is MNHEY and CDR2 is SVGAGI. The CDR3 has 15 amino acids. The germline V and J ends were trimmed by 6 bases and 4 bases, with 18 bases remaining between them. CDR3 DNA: TGTGCCAGCAGCCTAACTAGCCAGGGCGGAGAGACCCAGTACTTC. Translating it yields CASSLTSQGGETQYF.

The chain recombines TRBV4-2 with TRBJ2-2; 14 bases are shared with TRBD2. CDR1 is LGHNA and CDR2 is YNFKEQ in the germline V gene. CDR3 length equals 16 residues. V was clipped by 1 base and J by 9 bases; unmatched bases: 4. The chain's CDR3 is CASSQGGTSGSRELFF. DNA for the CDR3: TGTGCCAGCAGCCAAGGGGGGACTAGCGGGAGTCGGGAGCTGTTTTTT.

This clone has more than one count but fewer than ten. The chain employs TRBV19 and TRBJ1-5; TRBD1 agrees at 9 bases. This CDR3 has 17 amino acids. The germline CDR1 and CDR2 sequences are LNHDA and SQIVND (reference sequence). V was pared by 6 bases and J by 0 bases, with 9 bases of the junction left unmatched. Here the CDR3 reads CASRVGQGIDSNQPQHF. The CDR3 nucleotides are TGTGCCAGTAGAGTGGGACAGGGAATCGATAGCAATCAGCCCCAGCATTTT.

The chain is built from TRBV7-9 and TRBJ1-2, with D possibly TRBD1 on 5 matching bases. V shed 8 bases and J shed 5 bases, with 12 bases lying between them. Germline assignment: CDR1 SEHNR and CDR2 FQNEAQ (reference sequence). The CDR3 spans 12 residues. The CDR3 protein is CASEQGRYGYTF. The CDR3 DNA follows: TGTGCCAGCGAGCAGGGTCGGTATGGCTACACCTTC.

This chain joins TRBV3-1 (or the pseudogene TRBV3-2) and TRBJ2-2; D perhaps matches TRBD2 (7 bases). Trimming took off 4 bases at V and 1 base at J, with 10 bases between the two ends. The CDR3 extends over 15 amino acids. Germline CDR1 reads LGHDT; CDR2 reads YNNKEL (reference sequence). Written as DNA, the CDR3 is TGTGCCAGCAGCCCGGGGGGCTTGAACACCGGGGAGCTGTTTTTT. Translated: CASSPGGLNTGELFF.

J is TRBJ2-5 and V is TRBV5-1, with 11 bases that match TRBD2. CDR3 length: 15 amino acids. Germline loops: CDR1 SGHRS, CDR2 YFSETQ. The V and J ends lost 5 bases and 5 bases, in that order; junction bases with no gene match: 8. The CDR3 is CASSLLAGAGETQYF. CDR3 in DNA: TGCGCCAGCAGTTTACTAGCGGGGGCCGGGGAGACCCAGTACTTC.